Sequencing of this T cell receptor beta chain was carried out in a study of CD8 T cells in ankylosing spondylitis. As for this clonotype: Its antigen remains unidentified.

Germline V gives CDR1 MNHNS, CDR2 SASEGT. The trim removed 5 bases at V and 2 bases at J, leaving 13 bases unmatched. The CDR3 loop spans 19 amino acids. General study findings and limits: One TCR beta motif, made up of seven to nine highly homologous variants, appeared characteristic of ankylosing spondylitis blood.

MiXCR, run by TCRdb on the 5' RACE reads, gives a single entry per CDR3 protein. The top ten clones hold over 15% of a sample with some 700,000 distinct CDR3 sequences, around 20% of them seen once. The TCR comes from a male donor with ankylosing spondylitis. The specimen sequenced was blood, either unsorted or a sorted T cell fraction (not recorded which). The chain uses TRBV6-1 and TRBJ1-6, with 9 bases fitting TRBD1. The CDR3 DNA follows: TGTGCCAGCAGTCAACCGGGAACAGGGGGCGCGCCCTATAATTCACCCCTCCACTTT. Its translation is CASSQPGTGGAPYNSPLHF.